A selection of T cell receptor beta chains follows, all from one sample in a study of shared clonotypes between healthy human individuals. The data were produced by immunoSEQ multiplex PCR, yet TCRdb's version contains in-frame clones alone and is incomplete. The sample comprises about 2 million clones, roughly 95% of which are singletons, and 0.13% rests with the top ten. The material sequenced was naive CD4+ T cells sorted from blood. Receptor source: a man between 18 and 35 years old in good health. Each CDR3 is given with its conserved first and last residue. The order of the fields is D gene, clone size, J gene, V gene, CDR3 DNA, CDR3 protein. A D gene is named only where the DNA matches it firmly. Part of the rows lack a size; the others show once, few, many or a class for expanded clones.

d_call: -; clone_size: -; j_call: TRBJ2-7; v_call: TRBV25-1; cdr3_nt: TGTGCCAGCTCGGGGGGCTCATACGAGCAGTACTTC; cdr3_aa: CASSGGSYEQYF
d_call: TRBD1; clone_size: -; j_call: TRBJ1-1; v_call: TRBV7-9; cdr3_nt: TGTGCCAGCAGCTTGAACAGGGGCGTGAACACTGAAGCTTTCTTT; cdr3_aa: CASSLNRGVNTEAFF
d_call: -; clone_size: -; j_call: TRBJ1-2; v_call: TRBV14; cdr3_nt: TGTGCCAGCAGCCCCCCGGGGACCAACTATGGCTACACCTTC; cdr3_aa: CASSPPGTNYGYTF
d_call: -; clone_size: -; j_call: TRBJ2-1; v_call: TRBV2; cdr3_nt: TGTGCCAGCAGTGCCCCCTTTGAGCAGTTCTTC; cdr3_aa: CASSAPFEQFF
d_call: -; clone_size: -; j_call: TRBJ1-1; v_call: TRBV5-5; cdr3_nt: TGTGCCAGCAGCCTACAAAGGGGGACTGAAGCTTTCTTT; cdr3_aa: CASSLQRGTEAFF
d_call: TRBD2; clone_size: -; j_call: TRBJ2-1; v_call: TRBV4-3; cdr3_nt: TGCGCCAGCAGCCAAGAAAGCGGGGTCTACAATGAGCAGTTCTTC; cdr3_aa: CASSQESGVYNEQFF
d_call: -; clone_size: -; j_call: TRBJ1-5; v_call: TRBV10-2; cdr3_nt: TGCGCCAGCAGTGATCAGTATAGCAATCAGCCCCAGCATTTT; cdr3_aa: CASSDQYSNQPQHF
d_call: -; clone_size: -; j_call: TRBJ1-2; v_call: TRBV7-8; cdr3_nt: TGTGCCAGCAGCTTAGGAGAGACAGGAACAAATGGGGACACCTTC; cdr3_aa: CASSLGETGTNGDTF
d_call: -; clone_size: -; j_call: TRBJ2-1; v_call: TRBV7-2; cdr3_nt: TGTGCCAGCAGCTTAGTTTCCGGTAGCTCCTACAATGAGCAGTTCTTC; cdr3_aa: CASSLVSGSSYNEQFF
d_call: -; clone_size: -; j_call: TRBJ2-3; v_call: TRBV10-3; cdr3_nt: TGTGCCATCAGTGAGTTGCCCCAAGGAGGCACAGATACGCAGTATTTT; cdr3_aa: CAISELPQGGTDTQYF
d_call: -; clone_size: -; j_call: TRBJ1-1; v_call: TRBV5-4; cdr3_nt: TGTGCCAGCAGCTCCCCCGGGGTTCAGGACACTGAAGCTTTCTTT; cdr3_aa: CASSSPGVQDTEAFF
d_call: TRBD1; clone_size: -; j_call: TRBJ1-1; v_call: TRBV6-5; cdr3_nt: TGTGCCAGCAGTTACTCGGGCAGGGGGACTGAAGCTTTCTTT; cdr3_aa: CASSYSGRGTEAFF
d_call: -; clone_size: -; j_call: TRBJ2-3; v_call: TRBV19; cdr3_nt: TGTGCCAGTAGTAAGCTTAGCACAGATACGCAGTATTTT; cdr3_aa: CASSKLSTDTQYF
d_call: -; clone_size: -; j_call: TRBJ2-2; v_call: TRBV19; cdr3_nt: TGTGCCAGTAGTATTGACACACTACAAACCGGGGAGCTGTTTTTT; cdr3_aa: CASSIDTLQTGELFF
d_call: -; clone_size: -; j_call: TRBJ1-6; v_call: TRBV30; cdr3_nt: TGTGCCGGGGAGGCATATAATTCACCCCTCCACTTT; cdr3_aa: CAGEAYNSPLHF
d_call: TRBD1; clone_size: -; j_call: TRBJ1-2; v_call: TRBV28; cdr3_nt: TGTGCCAGCAGTCCCTTGGACAGGCCCGACTATGGCTACACCTTC; cdr3_aa: CASSPLDRPDYGYTF
d_call: -; clone_size: -; j_call: TRBJ1-1; v_call: TRBV7-2; cdr3_nt: TGTGCCAGCAGCTTTGACAGCTACACTGAAGCTTTCTTT; cdr3_aa: CASSFDSYTEAFF
d_call: TRBD2; clone_size: -; j_call: TRBJ2-5; v_call: TRBV6-6; cdr3_nt: TGTGCCAGCCCACCGGTAGCGGGCCTCCAAGAGACCCAGTACTTC; cdr3_aa: CASPPVAGLQETQYF
d_call: -; clone_size: -; j_call: TRBJ1-5; v_call: TRBV19; cdr3_nt: TGTGCCAGTAGTATAAGGGGGGTGAGCAATCAGCCCCAGCATTTT; cdr3_aa: CASSIRGVSNQPQHF
d_call: -; clone_size: -; j_call: TRBJ2-7; v_call: TRBV6-5; cdr3_nt: TGTGCCAGCAGTTACAGGGACGAGCAGTACTTC; cdr3_aa: CASSYRDEQYF
d_call: TRBD2; clone_size: -; j_call: TRBJ2-2; v_call: TRBV6-5; cdr3_nt: TGTGCCAGCAGCCTAGCGGGTTTGATCACCGGGGAGCTGTTTTTT; cdr3_aa: CASSLAGLITGELFF
d_call: TRBD1; clone_size: -; j_call: TRBJ1-2; v_call: TRBV10-3; cdr3_nt: TGTGCCATCACAACGGACAGGGCTGGCTATGGCTACACCTTC; cdr3_aa: CAITTDRAGYGYTF
d_call: -; clone_size: -; j_call: TRBJ1-6; v_call: TRBV6-1; cdr3_nt: TGTGCCAGCAGTGAAGCGCCCCAGTATTCACCCCTCCACTTT; cdr3_aa: CASSEAPQYSPLHF
d_call: TRBD1; clone_size: -; j_call: TRBJ2-7; v_call: TRBV5-1; cdr3_nt: TGCGCCAGCCATTTACCGGGACAGGACTACGAGCAGTACTTC; cdr3_aa: CASHLPGQDYEQYF
d_call: TRBD1; clone_size: -; j_call: TRBJ2-7; v_call: TRBV6-5; cdr3_nt: TGTGCCAGCAGTCGACAGGGTACCTACGAGCAGTACTTC; cdr3_aa: CASSRQGTYEQYF
d_call: -; clone_size: -; j_call: TRBJ1-1; v_call: TRBV7-2; cdr3_nt: TGTGCCAGCAGTCCTCGGCGCGGGGGGATGAACACTGAAGCTTTCTTT; cdr3_aa: CASSPRRGGMNTEAFF
d_call: -; clone_size: once; j_call: TRBJ1-1; v_call: TRBV30; cdr3_nt: TGTGCCTGGAGAAAAGAACAGGGAACCTATATGAACACTGAAGCTTTCTTT; cdr3_aa: CAWRKEQGTYMNTEAFF
d_call: -; clone_size: once; j_call: TRBJ2-3; v_call: TRBV4-1; cdr3_nt: TGCGCCAGCAGCCAAGCCACTAGCACGTACACAGATACGCAGTATTTT; cdr3_aa: CASSQATSTYTDTQYF
d_call: -; clone_size: -; j_call: TRBJ2-3; v_call: TRBV5-1; cdr3_nt: TGCGCCAGCAGCACCCTAGCGGATACGCAGTATTTT; cdr3_aa: CASSTLADTQYF
d_call: TRBD1; clone_size: -; j_call: TRBJ2-3; v_call: TRBV7-9; cdr3_nt: TGTGCCAGCAGCTTCGACAGGGAGACAGATACGCAGTATTTT; cdr3_aa: CASSFDRETDTQYF
d_call: -; clone_size: -; j_call: TRBJ1-2; v_call: TRBV7-2; cdr3_nt: TGTGCCAGCAGCTTCCTAACAGGGTCGGGTGGCTACACCTTC; cdr3_aa: CASSFLTGSGGYTF
d_call: TRBD1; clone_size: -; j_call: TRBJ2-1; v_call: TRBV5-4; cdr3_nt: TGTGCCAGCAGACGGACAGGGGAAAATGAGCAGTTCTTC; cdr3_aa: CASRRTGENEQFF
d_call: TRBD1; clone_size: once; j_call: TRBJ1-4; v_call: TRBV6-5; cdr3_nt: TGTGCCAGCAGTTACGGGTACAGGGGCCCGAATGAAAAACTGTTTTTT; cdr3_aa: CASSYGYRGPNEKLFF
d_call: -; clone_size: -; j_call: TRBJ1-2; v_call: TRBV27; cdr3_nt: TGTGCCAGCAGCCTTACAGGGACTAACTATGGCTACACCTTC; cdr3_aa: CASSLTGTNYGYTF
d_call: TRBD1; clone_size: -; j_call: TRBJ1-2; v_call: TRBV11-2; cdr3_nt: TGTGCCAGCAGCCCAGGGGACAGGAGCTATGGCTACACCTTC; cdr3_aa: CASSPGDRSYGYTF
d_call: TRBD1; clone_size: -; j_call: TRBJ1-2; v_call: TRBV28; cdr3_nt: TGTGCCAGCAGTTTATTCCCGACAGGGGGCAGGGATGGCTACACCTTC; cdr3_aa: CASSLFPTGGRDGYTF
d_call: -; clone_size: -; j_call: TRBJ1-4; v_call: TRBV9; cdr3_nt: TGTGCCAGCAGCGTAGAGGGGCAGGTCTCAGGAAAACTGTTTTTT; cdr3_aa: CASSVEGQVSGKLFF
d_call: -; clone_size: -; j_call: TRBJ1-1; v_call: TRBV14; cdr3_nt: TGTGCCAGCAGAAAAGGGCGGGGAAGGGGCGACACTGAAGCTTTCTTT; cdr3_aa: CASRKGRGRGDTEAFF
d_call: -; clone_size: -; j_call: TRBJ2-7; v_call: TRBV5-1; cdr3_nt: TGCGCCAGCAGCCAAGCACCGGGGATCTACGAGCAGTACTTC; cdr3_aa: CASSQAPGIYEQYF
d_call: -; clone_size: -; j_call: TRBJ1-5; v_call: TRBV5-6; cdr3_nt: TGTGCCAGCAGTCCGGGCCCGGGGCTCGGTCAGCCCCAGCATTTT; cdr3_aa: CASSPGPGLGQPQHF
d_call: TRBD1; clone_size: -; j_call: TRBJ1-2; v_call: TRBV6-6; cdr3_nt: TGTGCCAGCAGTCTCCGGGACAGGGGGCCCTATGGCTACACCTTC; cdr3_aa: CASSLRDRGPYGYTF
d_call: TRBD2; clone_size: -; j_call: TRBJ2-1; v_call: TRBV5-1; cdr3_nt: TGCGCCAGCGGATCGACTAGCGGGGGGTACAATGAGCAGTTCTTC; cdr3_aa: CASGSTSGGYNEQFF
d_call: -; clone_size: -; j_call: TRBJ2-2; v_call: TRBV6-5; cdr3_nt: TGTGCCAGCAGGAGCACCGGGGAGCTGTTTTTT; cdr3_aa: CASRSTGELFF
d_call: -; clone_size: -; j_call: TRBJ1-1; v_call: TRBV7-6; cdr3_nt: TGTGCCAGCAGCTTAGGTCCAGGGCAAAGCACTGAAGCTTTCTTT; cdr3_aa: CASSLGPGQSTEAFF
d_call: -; clone_size: -; j_call: TRBJ2-7; v_call: TRBV7-2; cdr3_nt: TGTGCCAGCAGCTTAGTGGGAACTACCACCGCTTCCTACGAGCAGTACTTC; cdr3_aa: CASSLVGTTTASYEQYF
d_call: -; clone_size: -; j_call: TRBJ2-3; v_call: TRBV30; cdr3_nt: TGTGCCTGGAGTGGGCAGCTGCTATTGAGCACAGATACGCAGTATTTT; cdr3_aa: CAWSGQLLLSTDTQYF
d_call: TRBD1; clone_size: -; j_call: TRBJ1-5; v_call: TRBV10-2; cdr3_nt: TGCGCCAGCAGTCCGGGACAGGGGTATCAGCCCCAGCATTTT; cdr3_aa: CASSPGQGYQPQHF